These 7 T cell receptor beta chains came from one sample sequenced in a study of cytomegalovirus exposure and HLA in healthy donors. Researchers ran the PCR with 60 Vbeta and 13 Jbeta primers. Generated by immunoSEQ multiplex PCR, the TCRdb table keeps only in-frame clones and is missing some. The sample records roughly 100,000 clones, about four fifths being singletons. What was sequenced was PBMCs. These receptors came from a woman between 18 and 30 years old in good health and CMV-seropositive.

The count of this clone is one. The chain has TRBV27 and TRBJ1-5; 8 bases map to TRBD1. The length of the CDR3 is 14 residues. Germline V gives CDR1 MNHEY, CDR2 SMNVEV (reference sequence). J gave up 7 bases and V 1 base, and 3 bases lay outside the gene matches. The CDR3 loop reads CASSLWAGGQPQHF. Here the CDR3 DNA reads TGTGCCAGCAGTTTATGGGCAGGGGGCCAGCCCCAGCATTTT.

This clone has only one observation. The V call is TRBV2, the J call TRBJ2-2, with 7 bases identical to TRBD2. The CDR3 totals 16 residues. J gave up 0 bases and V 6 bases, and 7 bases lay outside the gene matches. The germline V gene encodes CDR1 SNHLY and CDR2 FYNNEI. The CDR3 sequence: CASSDVAGTNTGELFF. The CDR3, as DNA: TGTGCCAGCAGCGATGTAGCGGGTACGAACACCGGGGAGCTGTTTTTT.

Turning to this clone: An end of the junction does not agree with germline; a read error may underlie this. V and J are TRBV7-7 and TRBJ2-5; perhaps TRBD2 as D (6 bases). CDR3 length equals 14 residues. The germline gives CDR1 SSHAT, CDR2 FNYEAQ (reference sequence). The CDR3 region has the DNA TGTGCTAGCAGTGCGGGGAGTAGTGGGGAGACCCAGTACTTC. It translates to CASSAGSSGETQYF.

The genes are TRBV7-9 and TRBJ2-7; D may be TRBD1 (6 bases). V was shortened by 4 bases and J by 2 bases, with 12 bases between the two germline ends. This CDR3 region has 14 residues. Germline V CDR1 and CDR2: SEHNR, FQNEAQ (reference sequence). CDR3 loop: CASSSAGTPYEQYF. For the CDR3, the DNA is TGTGCCAGCAGCTCGGCCGGGACACCCTACGAGCAGTACTTC.

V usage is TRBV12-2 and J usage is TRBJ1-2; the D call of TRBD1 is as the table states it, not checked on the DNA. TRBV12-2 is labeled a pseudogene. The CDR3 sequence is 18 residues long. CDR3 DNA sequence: TGTGCAAGTCGCCCAGGGCCCATAGACAGGGGAGAAGACTATGGCTACACCTTC. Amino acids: CASRPGPIDRGEDYGYTF.

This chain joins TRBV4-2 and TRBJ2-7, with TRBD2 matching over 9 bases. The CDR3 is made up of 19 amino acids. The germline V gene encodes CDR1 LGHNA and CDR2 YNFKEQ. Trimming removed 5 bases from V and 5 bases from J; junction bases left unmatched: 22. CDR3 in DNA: TGTGCCAGCAGCACGACTAGGGGGCTAGCGGGGTGGGAGGACGACGAGCAGTACTTC. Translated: CASSTTRGLAGWEDDEQYF.

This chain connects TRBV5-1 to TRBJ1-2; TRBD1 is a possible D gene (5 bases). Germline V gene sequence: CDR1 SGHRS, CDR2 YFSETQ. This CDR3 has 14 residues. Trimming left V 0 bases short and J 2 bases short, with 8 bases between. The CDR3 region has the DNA TGCGCCAGCAGCTTGGCCCCAGGGAACTATGGCTACACCTTC. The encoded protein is CASSLAPGNYGYTF.